These 12 T cell receptor beta chains share one sample of origin, sequenced in a study of T cells in Graves' hyperthyroidism and ophthalmopathy. Template material for amplifying TCR beta CDR3 regions consisted of RNA transcripts. During a first-round RT-PCR of the TCR CDR3, the HTBI primer set was used. TCRdb reprocessed the multiplex PCR reads via MiXCR and lists one record per CDR3 protein. The data contain approximately 640,000 distinct CDR3 sequences, around 15% of them singletons. The sequencing input was blood. These receptors were obtained from a man aged 45-65 years with Graves' hyperthyroidism.

The table lists this clonotype with a few counts. V usage is TRBV28 and J usage is TRBJ2-1; D is possibly TRBD1 or TRBD2 (6 bases each). The germline CDR1 and CDR2 sequences are MDHEN and SYDVKM. Trimming took off 8 bases at V and 4 bases at J, with 27 bases between the two ends. The CDR3 runs 18 residues. The CDR3 region is CASLPGAGYQFGYNEQFF. DNA of the CDR3: TGTGCCAGCCTCCCGGGGGCAGGGTATCAGTTCGGGTACAATGAGCAGTTCTTC.

Here the CDR3 reads CASSFLTSGRTDTQYF. The CDR3 region has the DNA TGTGCCAGCAGCTTTTTAACTAGCGGGAGGACAGATACGCAGTATTTT. The chain employs TRBV13 and TRBJ2-3, with 12 bases identical to TRBD2. CDR3 length: 16 amino acids. J gave up 3 bases and V 3 bases, and 4 bases lay outside the gene matches. Germline-derived CDR1 and CDR2 are PRHDT and FYEKMQ (reference sequence).

This sequence joins TRBV27 and TRBJ1-1; 8 nucleotides match TRBD1. V lost 2 bases to trimming and J lost 7 bases; unmatched junction nucleotides: 3. Germline V CDR1 and CDR2: MNHEY, SMNVEV (reference sequence). CDR3 length: 13 amino acids. CDR3 amino acids: CASSLGTGLEAFF. The CDR3, as DNA: TGTGCCAGCAGTTTAGGGACAGGACTTGAAGCTTTCTTT.

In regard to this clonotype: This may come from a read error, since a much larger clone is one base off. The genes are TRBV28 and TRBJ2-5; 7 nucleotides match TRBD1. This CDR3 is 14 amino acids long. Looked up from germline, CDR1 is MDHEN and CDR2 is SYDVKM. As DNA, the CDR3 is TGTGCCAGCAGCCAAGACAGGGAGCAAGAGACCCATTACTTC. Protein product: CASSQDREQETHYF.

The chain is built from TRBV7-2 and TRBJ2-2; no firm D call. V lost 1 base and J lost 7, with 4 bases in between. There are 12 residues in the CDR3. CDR1 is SGHTA, CDR2 FQGNSA, per germline. The CDR3 nucleotides read TGTGCCAGCAGCTTAGTTGTCGGGGAGCTGTTTTTT. Translation gives CASSLVVGELFF.

The chain carries TRBV6-1 and TRBJ2-7; 11 bases agree with TRBD2. The V gene's germline CDR1 is MNHNS and CDR2 SASEGT. V was clipped by 4 bases and J by 3 bases; unmatched bases: 17. The CDR3 runs 19 residues. The CDR3 region is CASSGKKGGRLAGSYEQYF. The CDR3 bases are TGTGCCAGCAGTGGAAAAAAGGGGGGCAGACTAGCGGGGAGCTACGAGCAGTACTTC.

V is TRBV24-1 and J is TRBJ1-2; D gene ambiguous. Deletions cut 2 bases from V and 1 base from J, with 10 bases between. The germline CDR1 and CDR2 sequences are KGHDR and SFDVKD. This CDR3 has 15 amino acids. The CDR3 loop is CATSDSRGGNYGYTF. The CDR3 DNA reads as TGTGCCACCAGTGATTCCCGAGGAGGTAACTATGGCTACACCTTC.

The V and J genes are TRBV24-1 and TRBJ1-4; D gene unclear. Germline V gives CDR1 KGHDR, CDR2 SFDVKD. Trimming shortened V by 4 bases and J by 4 bases, and 6 bases separated the two germline ends. The CDR3 consists of 13 residues. This chain's CDR3 is CATSEGSNEKLFF. CDR3 nucleotide sequence: TGTGCCACCAGTGAAGGCAGTAATGAAAAACTGTTTTTT.

The V and J genes are TRBV28 and TRBJ2-7; the D gene is possibly TRBD1 (6 bases). Between the trimmed V and J ends, which lost 5 bases and 2 bases, there was a span of 10 bases. Germline V gene sequence: CDR1 MDHEN, CDR2 SYDVKM. The CDR3 consists of 13 residues. CDR3 sequence (DNA): TGTGCCAGCAGTGGACAGTTACCCTACGAGCAGTACTTC. Its protein is CASSGQLPYEQYF.

This clonotype turned up a few times. The V gene is TRBV3-1, the J gene TRBJ1-1; D not certain. CDR1 is LGHDT and CDR2 is YNNKEL in the germline V gene (reference sequence). Trimming pared 3 bases from V and 3 bases from J, leaving 8 bases between. The CDR3 contains 13 residues. CDR3 sequence reads: CASSQATDTEAFF. The CDR3 coding sequence is TGTGCCAGCAGCCAGGCGACCGACACTGAAGCTTTCTTT.

V and J are TRBV7-9 and TRBJ1-5; 7 positions agree with TRBD1. This CDR3 has 14 residues. With V trimmed by 4 bases and J by 7 bases, 7 bases remained unmatched. In germline, CDR1 is SEHNR, CDR2 FQNEAQ (reference sequence). The CDR3 nucleotides read TGTGCCAGCAGCTCTAGTGGACAGGACCAGCCCCAGCATTTT. It encodes CASSSSGQDQPQHF.

The genes are TRBV27 and TRBJ1-1, with 7 bases identical to TRBD1. The V and J ends lost 2 bases and 6 bases, in that order; junction bases with no gene match: 9. This CDR3 comprises 15 residues. The germline V gene encodes CDR1 MNHEY and CDR2 SMNVEV (reference sequence). The chain's CDR3 is CASSLGWRQGAEAFF. The CDR3 DNA reads TGTGCCAGCAGTTTAGGGTGGAGACAGGGCGCTGAAGCTTTCTTT.